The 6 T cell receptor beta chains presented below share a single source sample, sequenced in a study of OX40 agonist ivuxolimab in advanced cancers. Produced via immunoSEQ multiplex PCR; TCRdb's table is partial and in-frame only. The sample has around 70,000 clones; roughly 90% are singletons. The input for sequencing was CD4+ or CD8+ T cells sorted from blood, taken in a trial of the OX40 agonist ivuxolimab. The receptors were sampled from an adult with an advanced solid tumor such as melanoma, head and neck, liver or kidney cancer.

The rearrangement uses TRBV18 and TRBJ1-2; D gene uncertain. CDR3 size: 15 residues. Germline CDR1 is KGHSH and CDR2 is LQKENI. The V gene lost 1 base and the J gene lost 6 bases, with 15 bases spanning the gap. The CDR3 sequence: CASSPLIKGVHGYTF. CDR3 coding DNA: TGTGCCAGCTCACCACTCATTAAGGGTGTTCATGGCTACACCTTC.

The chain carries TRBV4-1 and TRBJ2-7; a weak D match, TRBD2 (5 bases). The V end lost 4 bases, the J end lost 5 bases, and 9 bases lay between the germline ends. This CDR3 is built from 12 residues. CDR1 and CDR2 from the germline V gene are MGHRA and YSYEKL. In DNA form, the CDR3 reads TGCGCCAGCAGCCTACCCGGGGACGAGCAGTACTTC. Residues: CASSLPGDEQYF.

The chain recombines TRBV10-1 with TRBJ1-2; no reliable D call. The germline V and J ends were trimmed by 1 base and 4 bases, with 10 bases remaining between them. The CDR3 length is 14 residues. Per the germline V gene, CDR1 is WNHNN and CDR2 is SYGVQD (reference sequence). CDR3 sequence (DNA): TGCGCCAGCAGTGAGTTTGAGAAAATCTATGGCTACACCTTC. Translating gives CASSEFEKIYGYTF.

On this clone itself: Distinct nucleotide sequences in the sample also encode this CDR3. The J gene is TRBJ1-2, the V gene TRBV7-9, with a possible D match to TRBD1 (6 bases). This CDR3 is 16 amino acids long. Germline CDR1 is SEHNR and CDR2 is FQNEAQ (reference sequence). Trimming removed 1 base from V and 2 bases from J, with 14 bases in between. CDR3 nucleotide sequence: TGTGCCAGCAGCTTAGGGCCTGGGACACCCAACTATGGCTACACCTTC. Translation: CASSLGPGTPNYGYTF.

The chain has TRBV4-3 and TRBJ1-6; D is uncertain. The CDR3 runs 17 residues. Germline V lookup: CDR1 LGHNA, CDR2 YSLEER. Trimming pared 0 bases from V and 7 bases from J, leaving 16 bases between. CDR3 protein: CASSQDRAPLSNSPLHF. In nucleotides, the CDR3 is TGCGCCAGCAGCCAAGATCGGGCCCCCTTGTCCAATTCACCCCTCCACTTT.

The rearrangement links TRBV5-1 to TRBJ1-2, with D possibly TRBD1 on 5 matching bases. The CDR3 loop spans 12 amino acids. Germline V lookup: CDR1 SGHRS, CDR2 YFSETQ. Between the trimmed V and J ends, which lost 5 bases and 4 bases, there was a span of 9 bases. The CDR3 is CASRGQPYGYTF. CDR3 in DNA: TGCGCCAGCAGGGGGCAGCCCTATGGCTACACCTTC. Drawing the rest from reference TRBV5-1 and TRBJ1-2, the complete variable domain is KAGVTQTPRYLIKTRGQQVTLSCSPISGHRSVSWYQQTPGQGLQFLFEYFSETQRNKGNFPGRFSGRQFSNSRSEMNVSTLELGDSALYLCASRGQPYGYTFGSGTRLTVV.